The sequence of this T cell receptor (beta chain) was determined in a study of T-cell memory formation after mild COVID-19. TCRdb reanalysed the 5' RACE reads using MiXCR and keeps one entry per CDR3 protein. Of about 140,000 distinct CDR3 sequences in the sample, 14% are singletons; the top ten hold 25% to 30%. Whole-study findings and limits: Of the contracting clones, CD4+ ones lay mainly in CM and EM, and CD8+ ones in EMRA.

The V and J ends lost 1 base and 5 bases respectively, with 14 bases between them. The CDR3 is made up of 14 amino acids. Germline V CDR1 and CDR2: DFQATT, SNEGSKA (reference sequence). This clonotype was counted a few times. Its antigen is unknown. Specimen: PBMCs or a T cell subset sorted from them (not recorded which). The receptor's source is an adult woman who had mild COVID-19 (a few samples of this study predate the infection). Cell type and time point are not known. V gene TRBV20-1 combines with J gene TRBJ1-1; TRBD1 is a possible D gene (5 bases). CDR3 DNA: TGCAGTGCTAGAGTCGGCCTCGGGGGAACTGAAGCTTTCTTT. It yields the protein CSARVGLGGTEAFF.